The 15 T cell receptor beta chains in this list originate from one sample, sequenced in a study of beta chain features in type 1 diabetes. All of the isolated RNA was reverse transcribed, so expressed TCRB transcripts were sequenced. Clones were read by immunoSEQ multiplex PCR, and TCRdb kept only the in-frame ones, dropping some. This sample has under 900,000 clones, with about a sixth found just once. Material for sequencing was naive CD4+ T cells from blood. The receptors come from a woman aged 18-29 years in good health.

This clone appeared a few times. The rearrangement uses TRBV10-3 and TRBJ2-3; D tentatively fits TRBD1 or TRBD2 (6 bases each). The CDR3 extends over 14 amino acids. The germline V gene encodes CDR1 ENHRY and CDR2 SYGVKD. V was clipped by 8 bases and J by 2 bases, with 14 bases between them. CDR3: CAIEGEAYTDTQYF. CDR3 bases: TGTGCCATCGAGGGGGAGGCTTACACAGATACGCAGTATTTT.

The V call is TRBV5-1, the J call TRBJ2-1; 10 bases line up with TRBD1. Germline loops: CDR1 SGHRS, CDR2 YFSETQ. V dropped 5 bases and J dropped 9; count of bases not matched to a gene: 14. CDR3 length equals 16 residues. CDR3 DNA: TGCGCCAGCAGGGCCGATCCGGGACAGGGGTTTGGTGAGCAGTTCTTC. The encoded protein is CASRADPGQGFGEQFF.

This chain joins TRBV20-1 and TRBJ2-1; the D is unclear. Trimming removed 4 bases at V and 9 bases at J, with 4 bases between. Germline-derived CDR1 and CDR2 are DFQATT and SNEGSKA (reference sequence). CDR3 length: 9 residues. In nucleotides, the CDR3 is TGCAGTGCTAATATTGAGCAGTTCTTC. Its translation is CSANIEQFF.

This rearrangement joins TRBV27 to TRBJ2-6; the D call may be TRBD1 or TRBD2 (5 bases each). V lost 5 bases to trimming and J lost 0 bases, with 26 bases between them. The CDR3 is made up of 21 amino acids. CDR1 is MNHEY and CDR2 is SMNVEV in the germline V gene (reference sequence). The CDR3 protein is CASSPRGTTLPPFSGANVLTF. CDR3 nucleotides: TGTGCCAGCAGTCCCAGAGGGACGACCCTACCCCCCTTCTCTGGGGCCAACGTCCTGACTTTC.

The chain couples TRBV4-2 to TRBJ2-1; D is possibly TRBD2 (5 bases). V was pared by 1 base and J by 9 bases, with 13 bases between. Germline CDR1 LGHNA, CDR2 YNFKEQ. The CDR3 is 14 amino acids. CDR3 sequence: CASSQVTLEAEQFF. The CDR3 region has the DNA TGTGCCAGCAGCCAAGTTACATTGGAGGCTGAGCAGTTCTTC.

This clone was detected a few times. This chain uses TRBV7-2 with TRBJ1-5; D perhaps matches TRBD1 (6 bases). V dropped 5 bases and J dropped 9 bases, with 14 bases sitting between them. Germline values: CDR1 SGHTA, CDR2 FQGNSA. The CDR3 sequence is 13 residues long. CDR3 nucleotide sequence: TGTGCCAGCAGCACAGGGCGGGGTGGGCCCCAGCATTTT. Translating it yields CASSTGRGGPQHF. Supplemented by reference TRBV7-2 and TRBJ1-5, the full variable domain reads GAGVSQSPSNKVTEKGKDVELRCDPISGHTALYWYRQSLGQGLEFLIYFQGNSAPDKSGLPSDRFSAERTGGSVSTLTIQRTQQEDSAVYLCASSTGRGGPQHFGDGTRLSIL.

This clone was detected a few times. The V gene is TRBV4-1, the J gene TRBJ2-7; the D gene could be TRBD1 or TRBD2 (5 bases each). Germline-derived CDR1 and CDR2 are MGHRA and YSYEKL. The ends were cut back, 1 base at V and 2 bases at J, with 9 bases in the middle. The CDR3 has 14 residues. The CDR3 sequence: CASSQGDGPYEQYF. The CDR3 DNA sequence: TGCGCCAGCAGCCAAGGGGACGGGCCCTACGAGCAGTACTTC.

This clone has a handful of counts. The genes are TRBV20-1 and TRBJ2-1; D is unclear. Trimming pared 3 bases from V and 10 bases from J, leaving 7 bases between. There are 10 residues in the CDR3. Germline V gene lookup returns CDR1 DFQATT and CDR2 SNEGSKA (reference sequence). The CDR3 loop is CSARQTEQFF. CDR3 nucleotide sequence: TGCAGTGCTAGGCAGACCGAGCAGTTCTTC.

V usage is TRBV7-4 and J usage is TRBJ2-7, with D possibly matching TRBD1 (6 bases). V was clipped by 4 bases and J by 3 bases, with 13 bases between them. From germline, CDR1 is SGHVT and CDR2 SQSDAQ. CDR3 length: 14 amino acids. CDR3 coding DNA: TGTGCCAGCAGCTCACAGGGTTCCCACTACGAGCAGTACTTC. Translating it yields CASSSQGSHYEQYF.

This chain links TRBV2 with TRBJ2-2; 12 nucleotides match TRBD2. J lost 6 bases, V lost 5 bases, and 4 bases had no gene match. This CDR3 comprises 15 residues. Germline CDR1 and CDR2: SNHLY and FYNNEI. The CDR3 spells CASSRTSGMAGELFF. The CDR3 region has the DNA TGTGCCAGCAGTCGGACTAGCGGGATGGCCGGGGAGCTGTTTTTT.

This clone was seen a handful of times. The chain employs TRBV28 and TRBJ2-5; TRBD2 matches at 9 bases. The junction had 8 bases not matched to a gene; V was cut back by 6 bases and J by 3 bases. The CDR3 is made up of 15 amino acids. Germline values: CDR1 MDHEN, CDR2 SYDVKM. Here the CDR3 DNA reads TGTGCCAGCAGGAGGGGACTAGCTGATGAAGAGACCCAGTACTTC. It specifies CASRRGLADEETQYF.

The genes are TRBV7-9 and TRBJ1-3, with a tentative D call TRBD1 (5 bases). This CDR3 region has 14 residues. V dropped 5 bases and J dropped 3 bases, with 11 bases sitting between them. CDR1 is SEHNR, CDR2 FQNEAQ, per germline (reference sequence). The CDR3 spells CASSQLTDGNTIYF. CDR3 nucleotide sequence: TGTGCCAGCAGCCAGTTGACAGATGGAAACACCATATATTTT. Full variable domain (rest looked up from reference TRBV7-9 and TRBJ1-3): DTGVSQNPRHKITKRGQNVTFRCDPISEHNRLYWYRQTLGQGPEFLTYFQNEAQLEKSRLLSDRFSAERPKGSFSTLEIQRTEQGDSAMYLCASSQLTDGNTIYFGEGSWLTVV.

In this sample, this clone turned up a few times. The J gene is TRBJ2-2, the V gene TRBV9, with D unclear. The CDR3 runs 16 residues. The V gene's germline CDR1 is SGDLS and CDR2 YYNGEE. V gave up 2 bases and J gave up 6 bases, with 17 bases separating them. The CDR3 DNA is TGTGCCAGCAGCGTCTCCGTCTTAGGGCGCGCCGGGGAGCTGTTTTTT. Translation: CASSVSVLGRAGELFF.

The chain has TRBV5-1 and TRBJ2-2, with 9 bases fitting TRBD1. CDR3 length: 15 residues. V dropped 0 bases and J dropped 4; count of bases not matched to a gene: 1. Germline CDR1 reads SGHRS; CDR2 reads YFSETQ. CDR3: CASSLGTGVTGELFF. Here the CDR3 DNA reads TGCGCCAGCAGCTTGGGGACAGGGGTCACCGGGGAGCTGTTTTTT.

The V call is TRBV7-9, the J call TRBJ1-2; D gene ambiguous. The V gene's germline CDR1 is SEHNR and CDR2 FQNEAQ (reference sequence). The CDR3 has 12 residues. The ends were cut back, 4 bases at V and 3 bases at J, with 6 bases in the middle. The CDR3 is CASSSDYYGYTF. Here the CDR3 DNA reads TGTGCCAGCAGCTCGGACTACTATGGCTACACCTTC. Supplemented by reference TRBV7-9 and TRBJ1-2, the full variable domain reads DTGVSQNPRHKITKRGQNVTFRCDPISEHNRLYWYRQTLGQGPEFLTYFQNEAQLEKSRLLSDRFSAERPKGSFSTLEIQRTEQGDSAMYLCASSSDYYGYTFGSGTRLTVV.